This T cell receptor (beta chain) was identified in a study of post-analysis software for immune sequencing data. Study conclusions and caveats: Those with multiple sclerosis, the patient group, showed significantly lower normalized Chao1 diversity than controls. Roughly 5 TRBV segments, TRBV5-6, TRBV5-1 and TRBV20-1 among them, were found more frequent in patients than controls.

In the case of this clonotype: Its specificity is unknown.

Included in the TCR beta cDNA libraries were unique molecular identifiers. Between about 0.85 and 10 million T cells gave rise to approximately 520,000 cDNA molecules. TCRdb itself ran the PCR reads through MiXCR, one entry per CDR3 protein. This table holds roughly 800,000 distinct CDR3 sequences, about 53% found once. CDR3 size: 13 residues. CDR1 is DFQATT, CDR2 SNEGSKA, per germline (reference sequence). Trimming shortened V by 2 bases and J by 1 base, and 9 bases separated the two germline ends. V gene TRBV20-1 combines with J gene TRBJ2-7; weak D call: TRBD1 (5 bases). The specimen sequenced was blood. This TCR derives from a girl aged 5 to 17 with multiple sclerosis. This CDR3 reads CSARRQGSYEQYF. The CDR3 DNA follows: TGCAGTGCTAGACGGCAGGGATCCTACGAGCAGTACTTC.